This TCR beta chain appears in the sequencing data of a study of T-cell memory formation after mild COVID-19. About this clonotype itself: Its antigen is not identified.

Trimming stripped 6 bases from V and 0 bases from J, with 15 bases between. Germline V gene data show CDR1 as SGHTA and CDR2 as FQGNSA. The CDR3 runs to 16 residues. Study-wide points: The finding that pre-infection memory included some responding clones suggested that cross-reactive memory joined. The CD4+ clones that contracted clustered mainly within CM and EM, and the CD8+ clones concentrated in EMRA.

It was 5'RACE with constant-segment primers that produced the TCR alpha and TCR beta cDNA libraries, which carried sample barcodes and UMIs. TCRdb called the 5' RACE reads again in MiXCR, with one record for every CDR3 protein. The repertoire holds roughly 170,000 distinct CDR3 sequences, with about a fifth as singletons. The sequence was obtained from a man aged 18 to 30 who had mild COVID-19 (a few samples of this study predate the infection). Cell type and time point are not known. Sequencing was done on a sample of PBMCs or a T cell subset sorted from them (not recorded which). The rearrangement uses TRBV7-2 and TRBJ1-5; the D is unclear. DNA of the CDR3: TGTGCCAGCAGTCTTAGGCCGTTCTATAGCAATCAGCCCCAGCATTTT. Protein sequence: CASSLRPFYSNQPQHF. Full variable domain (rest looked up from reference TRBV7-2 and TRBJ1-5): GAGVSQSPSNKVTEKGKDVELRCDPISGHTALYWYRQSLGQGLEFLIYFQGNSAPDKSGLPSDRFSAERTGGSVSTLTIQRTQQEDSAVYLCASSLRPFYSNQPQHFGDGTRLSIL.